Listed below are T cell receptor beta chains from one sample, sequenced in a study of blood T cell repertoires in COVID-19. Assay: immunoSEQ multiplex PCR; the TCRdb copy retains only in-frame clones and omits some. The sample has around 160,000 clones; roughly nine tenths are singletons. Sequenced input: PBMCs or T cells enriched from blood (not recorded which). The receptors derive from a woman aged 40 to 50 who had been exposed to COVID-19. The CDR3 runs from the conserved cysteine through the conserved F or W. A D gene is named only where the DNA matches it firmly.

DNA | CDR3 | V | D | J
TGTGCCAGCAGCCAAGGTCCCCGAGCGGGGGGCCTCTTCTACAATGAGCAGTTCTTC | CASSQGPRAGGLFYNEQFF | TRBV14 | TRBD2 | TRBJ2-1
TGTGCCAGCAGCCACGGCGGACACACCATAAACTATGGCTACACCTTC | CASSHGGHTINYGYTF | TRBV6-2/TRBV6-3 | - | TRBJ1-2
TGTGCCAGCAGCGTAGGACAGGGGGCGGTGAGAAACACTGAAGCTTTCTTT | CASSVGQGAVRNTEAFF | TRBV9 | TRBD1 | TRBJ1-1
TGTGCTAGTGGTTTGGCAACAGGTTACTATGGCTACACCTTC | CASGLATGYYGYTF | TRBV12-5 | - | TRBJ1-2
TGTGCCTGGAGTGTAAATTCTCGGCAGGGGACCATGAACACTGAAGCTTTCTTT | CAWSVNSRQGTMNTEAFF | TRBV30 | - | TRBJ1-1
TGTGCCAGTAGTACGGGGACAGGAGAGAATTCACCCCTCCACTTT | CASSTGTGENSPLHF | TRBV19 | TRBD1 | TRBJ1-6
TGTGCTAGTGGTTTGCGGCGGGACCCTTTGTACGAGCAGTACTTC | CASGLRRDPLYEQYF | TRBV12-5 | - | TRBJ2-7
TGTGCCAGCAGCTTAGGGACTCGAAACACCATATATTTT | CASSLGTRNTIYF | TRBV7-2 | - | TRBJ1-3
TGCAGTGCCCACCGCGGCTACGAGCAGTACTTC | CSAHRGYEQYF | TRBV20-1 | - | TRBJ2-7
TGTGCCAGCTCACCAAAGCTGGAGGGGAGCACTGAAGCTTTCTTT | CASSPKLEGSTEAFF | TRBV18 | - | TRBJ1-1
TGCAGCGTTGAGGGCCCCCTTGACAGGCCCGGGGCAGATACGCAGTATTTT | CSVEGPLDRPGADTQYF | TRBV29-1 | - | TRBJ2-3
TGCAGCGTTTTTGGAGACAACTATGGCTACACCTTC | CSVFGDNYGYTF | TRBV29-1 | - | TRBJ1-2
TGTGCCAGCAGTTCCAACAGGGGTCAGACCCTACCCCCGACTTTAGACGCTGAAGCTTTCTTT | CASSSNRGQTLPPTLDAEAFF | TRBV27 | TRBD1 | TRBJ1-1
TGCGCCAGCAGCTCAAGCCCTGCGGGAGGTGAAAAACTGTTTTTT | CASSSSPAGGEKLFF | TRBV5-1 | - | TRBJ1-4
TGTGCCAGCAGCCACCTCATAGCGGGAGGCCGGTCCGAGACCCAGTACTTC | CASSHLIAGGRSETQYF | TRBV3-1/TRBV3-2 | TRBD2 | TRBJ2-5
TGTGCCAGCAGCCCGACAGGGCTCTATGGCTACACCTTC | CASSPTGLYGYTF | TRBV5-6 | TRBD1 | TRBJ1-2